One and the same sample provided the 14 T cell receptor beta chains below, sequenced in a study of CD8+ T cells in alopecia areata. Following extraction, RNA underwent reverse transcription to cDNA, which served as the sequencing template. This table comes from immunoSEQ multiplex PCR, and its TCRdb copy is limited to in-frame clones, with some not included. The sample yields about 270,000 clones, around 64% seen once. Treatment described: oral pan-JAK inhibitor, 5-10 mg twice daily. Material: CD4+ T cells sorted from blood, obtained at week 52, from a patient treated with tofacitinib. The receptors were gathered from a human donor with alopecia areata.

This clone was seen more than once but under ten times. This chain connects TRBV7-6 to TRBJ2-7; perhaps D is TRBD1 or TRBD2 (6 bases each). Germline-derived CDR1 and CDR2 are SGHVS and FNYEAQ. The CDR3 has 17 residues. The germline V and J ends were trimmed by 5 bases and 6 bases, with 26 bases remaining between them. CDR3 amino acids: CASSAQMGGSLSGEQYF. CDR3 DNA: TGTGCCAGCAGCGCCCAAATGGGGGGCTCACTATCAGGCGAGCAGTACTTC. The whole variable domain, filled in from reference TRBV7-6 and TRBJ2-7, reads GAGVSQSPRYKVTKRGQDVALRCDPISGHVSLYWYRQALGQGPEFLTYFNYEAQQDKSGLPNDRFSAERPEGSISTLTIQRTEQRDSAMYRCASSAQMGGSLSGEQYFGPGTRLTVT.

This clone has a count of ten or more. The same CDR3 also results from other DNA sequences found in this sample. The chain couples TRBV20-1 to TRBJ2-5; D call uncertain. V lost 3 bases and J lost 5, with 7 bases in between. CDR1 is DFQATT, CDR2 SNEGSKA, per germline (reference sequence). The CDR3 covers 11 residues. The CDR3 DNA reads TGCAGTGCTAGGCCACTTGAGACCCAGTACTTC. Protein sequence: CSARPLETQYF.

The V and J genes are TRBV4-3 and TRBJ1-6; D is uncertain. This CDR3 region has 16 residues. Germline V gene lookup returns CDR1 LGHNA and CDR2 YSLEER. Trimming took 0 bases from V and 6 from J, leaving 12 bases between them. This chain's CDR3 is CASSQEVLAANSPLHF. Written as DNA, the CDR3 is TGCGCCAGCAGCCAAGAAGTTTTGGCGGCTAATTCACCCCTCCACTTT.

This clone occurred a few times. The chain employs TRBV4-3 and TRBJ2-1; D is possibly TRBD1 (6 bases). The ends were cut back, 3 bases at V and 10 bases at J, with 16 bases in the middle. The CDR3 consists of 14 residues. Germline V gives CDR1 LGHNA, CDR2 YSLEER. CDR3 nucleotides: TGCGCCAGCAGCCAGCCAGGGGTCCGGGGCGAGCAGTTCTTC. This gives the protein CASSQPGVRGEQFF.

This clone was picked up a small number of times. This chain connects TRBV2 to TRBJ2-4; 12 positions match TRBD1. CDR3 length equals 21 residues. The germline CDR1 and CDR2 sequences are SNHLY and FYNNEI. V shed 3 bases, J shed 1 base, and the junction held 16 bases outside the gene matches. CDR3 coding DNA: TGTGCCAGCAGTGATCTTACCTCGCGGGGACAGGGGGCTCGGGCCAAAAACATTCAGTACTTC. Residues: CASSDLTSRGQGARAKNIQYF.

A note on this clone: The junction departs from the called germline gene at one end, perhaps through a read error. V is TRBV12-5 and J is TRBJ2-1; TRBD2 agrees at 13 bases. The CDR3 runs to 16 residues. Germline CDR1 LGHNT, CDR2 FRNRAP. This CDR3 is CASGLRLAGGPNQQFF. The CDR3 DNA sequence: TGTGCTAGTGGCCTCCGACTAGCGGGGGGCCCCAATCAGCAGTTCTTC. Looking up the rest from reference TRBV12-5 and TRBJ2-1 gives the full variable domain: DARVTQTPRHKVTEMGQEVTMRCQPILGHNTVFWYRQTMMQGLELLAYFRNRAPLDDSGMPKDRFSAEMPDATLATLKIQPSEPRDSAVYFCASGLRLAGGPNQQFFGPGTRLTVL.

The chain recombines TRBV2 with TRBJ2-1; TRBD2 matches at 8 bases. The CDR3 totals 18 residues. V trimming: 5 bases; J trimming: 0 bases; junction bases outside the gene matches: 12. Germline assignment: CDR1 SNHLY and CDR2 FYNNEI. CDR3 DNA: TGTGCCAGCAGTAAGGACGGGGGGGGTCCCAGCTCCTACAATGAGCAGTTCTTC. Translation: CASSKDGGGPSSYNEQFF. The variable domain in full, with the rest retrieved from reference TRBV2 and TRBJ2-1, is EPEVTQTPSHQVTQMGQEVILRCVPISNHLYFYWYRQILGQKVEFLVSFYNNEISEKSEIFDDQFSVERPDGSNFTLKIRSTKLEDSAMYFCASSKDGGGPSSYNEQFFGPGTRLTVL.

The rearrangement uses TRBV9 and TRBJ2-7; D remains unclear. V lost 0 bases and J lost 2, with 12 bases in between. Germline-derived CDR1 and CDR2 are SGDLS and YYNGEE. This CDR3 is built from 15 residues. The CDR3 sequence is CASSVGVGWAYEQYF. The CDR3 DNA is TGTGCCAGCAGCGTAGGGGTAGGGTGGGCCTACGAGCAGTACTTC.

The J gene is TRBJ1-6, the V gene TRBV29-1, with D tentatively TRBD1 (6 bases). Germline values: CDR1 SQVTM, CDR2 ANQGSEA. CDR3 length: 13 amino acids. The germline V and J ends were trimmed by 4 bases and 3 bases, with 7 bases remaining between them. The CDR3 loop reads CSVGTDYNSPLHF. The DNA for the CDR3 is TGCAGCGTTGGGACAGACTATAATTCACCCCTCCACTTT.

The V call is TRBV29-1, the J call TRBJ1-6, with D possibly matching TRBD1 (6 bases). The CDR3 extends over 12 amino acids. V was trimmed by 4 bases and J by 10 bases, leaving 11 bases between them. Germline CDR1 reads SQVTM; CDR2 reads ANQGSEA. This chain's CDR3 is CSVAGVGSPLHF. The CDR3 DNA follows: TGCAGCGTTGCAGGGGTAGGGTCACCCCTCCACTTT.

The chain recombines TRBV30 with TRBJ1-6; D remains ambiguous. With 0 bases removed from V and 0 bases from J, the gap between germline ends came to 12 bases. The CDR3 loop spans 17 amino acids. Germline CDR1 and CDR2: GTSNPN and SVGIG (reference sequence). CDR3 sequence: CAWSVRRISSYNSPLHF. For the CDR3, the DNA is TGTGCCTGGAGTGTACGACGGATAAGCTCCTATAATTCACCCCTCCACTTT.

This clone has a count of ten or more. The chain uses TRBV7-2 and TRBJ2-3; 7 bases fit TRBD1. The CDR3 sequence is 13 residues long. Germline V gene data show CDR1 as SGHTA and CDR2 as FQGNSA. J gave up 6 bases and V 11 bases, and 11 bases lay outside the gene matches. CDR3 coding DNA: TGTGCCGGGGCCGGACAGGTCGGGGATACGCAGTATTTT. Its translation is CAGAGQVGDTQYF.

The chain links TRBV29-1 to TRBJ2-1, with D possibly being TRBD2 (5 bases). V was trimmed by 7 bases and J by 5 bases, leaving 12 bases between them. CDR1 and CDR2 from the germline V gene are SQVTM and ANQGSEA. The CDR3 has 12 residues. The CDR3: CSAEPGNNEQFF. CDR3 in DNA: TGCAGCGCCGAACCCGGGAACAATGAGCAGTTCTTC.

The chain links TRBV6-5 to TRBJ2-3; weak D call: TRBD2 (5 bases). The V end lost 7 bases, the J end lost 6 bases, and 14 bases lay between the germline ends. The germline V gene has CDR1 MNHEY and CDR2 SVGAGI. The CDR3 is 13 residues long. CDR3 coding DNA: TGTGCCAGCAAGCCGGCGGGTCCGGATACGCAGTATTTT. Its translation: CASKPAGPDTQYF.